Listed below are T cell receptor beta chains from one sample, sequenced in a study of cytomegalovirus exposure and HLA in healthy donors. The table came from immunoSEQ multiplex PCR; TCRdb's copy has only in-frame clones and leaves some out. This sample has around 210,000 clones, with 80% to 90% found just once. The sample was PBMCs. The receptors originated from a girl aged 2 to 9 in good health and CMV-seronegative. Each CDR3 is given with its conserved first and last residue. D genes are given only for firm matches. Some rows mark clone size as missing; the rest say once, few, many or name a class of expanded clone.

TRBV4-2	TRBJ2-7	TRBD2	NA	TGTGCCAGCAGCCAAGAAATCTTTCCTAGCGGGGGGTTCTACGAGCAGTACTTC	CASSQEIFPSGGFYEQYF
TRBV6-5	TRBJ1-3	TRBD1	NA	TGTGCCAGCAGCCCCAGACAGGGCCGAGGAAACACCATATATTTT	CASSPRQGRGNTIYF
TRBV20-1	TRBJ1-4	NA	NA	TGCAGTGGGGAGGGGAGAAAACTGTTTTTT	CSGEGRKLFF
TRBV7-2	TRBJ1-4	NA	few	TGTGCCAGCAGCCCCCAACAGGGATCCAATGAAAAACTGTTTTTT	CASSPQQGSNEKLFF
TRBV12-5	TRBJ2-5	TRBD2	once	TGTGCTAGTGGTCTTCTAGCGGGCGGGTTTCGTCGCGGGACCCAGTACTTC	CASGLLAGGFRRGTQYF
TRBV5-1	TRBJ1-2	TRBD1	NA	TGCGCCAGCAGCCTCGGACAGGTAGCTAACTATGGCTACACCTTC	CASSLGQVANYGYTF
TRBV5-1	TRBJ2-1	TRBD2	NA	TGCGCCAGCAGCTCGTCACTAGCGGGGAGCTACAATGAGCAGTTCTTC	CASSSSLAGSYNEQFF
TRBV27	TRBJ2-7	NA	NA	TGTGCCAGCGCCTCCGGGACACTTCGCGAGCAGTACTTC	CASASGTLREQYF
TRBV27	TRBJ2-7	TRBD2	few	TGTGCCAGCAGTCTAGGGACTAGCGGGAGGGGAAACGAGCAGTACTTC	CASSLGTSGRGNEQYF
TRBV4-1	TRBJ2-1	TRBD2	few	TGCGCCAGCAGCCAGTGGTCCCGGAGGGGACTAGCGGGACGGAGCTCCTACAATGAGCAGTTCTTC	CASSQWSRRGLAGRSSYNEQFF
TRBV2	TRBJ1-1	TRBD1	few	TGTGCCAGCAGCACAGGGGAAGGGACTGAAGCTTTCTTT	CASSTGEGTEAFF
TRBV7-9	TRBJ1-4	NA	NA	TGTGCCAGCAGCTCCGACAGGATTGGTGAAAAACTGTTTTTT	CASSSDRIGEKLFF
TRBV5-1	TRBJ2-2	TRBD1	NA	TGCGCCAGCAGCTTGGAAGGGGGCGGCACCGGGGAGCTGTTTTTT	CASSLEGGGTGELFF
TRBV19	TRBJ1-2	TRBD1	NA	TGTGCCGGTATGCCGGTCGGGACAGCCCTTTTATATGGCTACACCTTC	CAGMPVGTALLYGYTF
TRBV6-1	TRBJ1-3	TRBD1	NA	TGTGCCAGCAGTGCGCCGGGACAGGGAAACACCATATATTTT	CASSAPGQGNTIYF
TRBV2	TRBJ1-6	NA	NA	TGTGCCAGCAGTGATTCAGGTTATAATTCACCCCTCCACTTT	CASSDSGYNSPLHF
TRBV11-2	TRBJ1-2	NA	NA	TGTGCCAGCAGCTTTGGCTCGAATGGCTACACCTTC	CASSFGSNGYTF
TRBV9	TRBJ2-1	TRBD2	few	TGTGCCAGCAGCGTAGTAGCGGGGGGCTACAATGAGCAGTTCTTC	CASSVVAGGYNEQFF
TRBV12-2	TRBJ2-4	NA	NA	TGTGCAAGTCGCCCTACCTTAGGGGCGGACATTCAGTACTTC	CASRPTLGADIQYF
TRBV27	TRBJ1-4	NA	NA	TGTGCCAGCAGTTTATTCGGCAGGTATCGGGGTGCAACTAATGAAAAACTGTTTTTT	CASSLFGRYRGATNEKLFF
TRBV5-4	TRBJ2-1	TRBD1	NA	TGTGCCAGCAGCTCGGACAGGGGAACCTACAATGAGCAGTTCTTC	CASSSDRGTYNEQFF
TRBV9	TRBJ2-3	NA	NA	TGTGCCAGCAGCGTAGACTACTACACAGATACGCAGTATTTT	CASSVDYYTDTQYF
TRBV6-1	TRBJ2-1	TRBD2	NA	TGTGCCAGCAGTGAAGGCTCAAAAGGACTAGTCCAGTTCTTC	CASSEGSKGLVQFF
TRBV4-1	TRBJ1-2	NA	NA	TGCGCCAGCAGTGGTTCCCTGGGGGGTCTCTATGGCTACACCTTC	CASSGSLGGLYGYTF
TRBV5-4	TRBJ2-6	NA	few	TGTGCCAGCAGCTCGAGGGACTCTGGGGCCAACGTCCTGACTTTC	CASSSRDSGANVLTF
TRBV2	TRBJ1-4	NA	NA	TGTGCCAGCAGTGAGTCAGGGTTCGGTGAAAAACTGTTTTTT	CASSESGFGEKLFF
TRBV2	TRBJ2-4	NA	NA	TGTGCCAGCAGTGAAGTCGCGGGCGGGAAAAACATTCAGTACTTC	CASSEVAGGKNIQYF
TRBV10-3	TRBJ2-1	TRBD2	NA	TGTGCCATCAGTGAGCGACTAGCGGGAGACGACAATGAGCAGTTCTTC	CAISERLAGDDNEQFF
TRBV4-1	TRBJ2-1	TRBD2	NA	TGCGCCAGCAGCCAATTAGGTAGCGGGGGGGCTTACGAGTTCTTC	CASSQLGSGGAYEFF
TRBV4-1	TRBJ2-1	NA	NA	TGCGCCAGCAGCCAAGTGAGCGGGACAGGCTACAATGAGCAGTTCTTC	CASSQVSGTGYNEQFF
TRBV29-1	TRBJ1-2	NA	NA	TGCAGCGTTGAAGATCCGTGGAGGATTCGAGGCTACACCTTC	CSVEDPWRIRGYTF
TRBV6-5	TRBJ1-2	TRBD1	NA	TGTGCCAGCAGTCGGGACAGGGACGACTATGGCTACACCTTC	CASSRDRDDYGYTF
TRBV5-6	TRBJ2-1	TRBD2	NA	TGTGCCAGCAGCCCAGGACTAGCGGGATACAATGAGCAGTTCTTC	CASSPGLAGYNEQFF